This T cell receptor beta chain comes out of a study of CD8 T cells in Susac syndrome. Study summary: Treatment at blood withdrawal was none, corticosteroids, or intravenous immunoglobulin alone in Susac syndrome patients.

It was with random hexamers that roughly 0.45 to 1 ug RNA was reverse transcribed. Across 54 Vbeta and 13 Jbeta, TCR beta CDR3 was amplified with immunoSEQ multiplex PCR. Each CDR3 protein gets one entry after TCRdb re-called the immunoSEQ multiplex PCR reads with MiXCR. The sample holds more than 200,000 distinct CDR3 sequences, about 95% seen once. CD8+ and CD4+ T cells circulating in blood were sequenced for TCR beta. The sample was CD4+ T cells from PBMCs. This sequence was found in a human donor with Susac syndrome.

The CDR3 spells CSARVRTGNTGELFF. The CDR3 DNA reads as TGCAGTGCTAGAGTCAGGACAGGGAACACCGGGGAGCTGTTTTTT. The chain uses TRBV20-1 and TRBJ2-2, with TRBD1 identical over 7 bases. The CDR3 covers 15 residues. Germline CDR1 reads DFQATT; CDR2 reads SNEGSKA (reference sequence). Trimming cost V 1 base and J 1 base; bases outside gene matches: 3.